These 2 T cell receptor beta chains were sequenced from one sample in a study of long-term antiretroviral therapy in people with HIV (dated by TCRdb to between 2021 and 2022). Sequencing of the TRB variable region was done with the immunoSEQ hsTCRB v3.0 assay at survey level resolution. The source is immuneACCESS, and TCRdb retained only in-frame sequences with V and J called. Part of the clones is not carried over; for the studies checked, unresolved V genes explain less than half of this, and the remainder is unexplained. Counted in this sample were tens of thousands of clones; 70% to 90% of them appeared once. The ten biggest clones cover around 4.8% of the sample. Sequences were derived from unsorted PBMCs, sampled roughly 2.6 years after starting antiretroviral therapy. Receptors originate from a man aged 40-49 years with HIV.

CDR3 in DNA: TGCGCCAGCAGCGCCGGGTCTAGCGGGGCCGGGGAGCTGTTTTTT. Translating it yields CASSAGSSGAGELFF. V is TRBV5-1 and J is TRBJ2-2, with TRBD2 matching over 9 bases. Germline CDR1 reads SGHRS; CDR2 reads YFSETQ. Trimming at V came to 4 bases and at J to 6 bases, leaving 7 bases not matched to a gene. The CDR3 runs to 15 residues.

This clone was observed a single time. CDR3 sequence reads: CASSPGERTEAFF. The CDR3 nucleotides are TGTGCCAGCAGCCCGGGGGAACGCACTGAAGCTTTCTTT. The chain joins TRBV2 to TRBJ1-1, with D perhaps matching TRBD1 (5 bases). The CDR3 contains 13 residues. Germline CDR1 SNHLY, CDR2 FYNNEI. Trimming took off 6 bases at V and 4 bases at J, with 12 bases between the two ends.